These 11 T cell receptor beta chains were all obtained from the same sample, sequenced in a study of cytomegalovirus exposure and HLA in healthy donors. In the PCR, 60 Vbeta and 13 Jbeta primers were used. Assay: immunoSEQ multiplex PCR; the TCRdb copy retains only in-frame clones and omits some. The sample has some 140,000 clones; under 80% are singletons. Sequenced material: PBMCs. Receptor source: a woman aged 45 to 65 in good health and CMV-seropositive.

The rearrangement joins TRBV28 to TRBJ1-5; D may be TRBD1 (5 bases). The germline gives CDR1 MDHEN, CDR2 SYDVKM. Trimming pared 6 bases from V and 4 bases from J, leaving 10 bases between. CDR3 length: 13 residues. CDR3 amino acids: CASRWGGNQPQHF. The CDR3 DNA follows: TGTGCCAGCAGATGGGGGGGTAATCAGCCCCAGCATTTT.

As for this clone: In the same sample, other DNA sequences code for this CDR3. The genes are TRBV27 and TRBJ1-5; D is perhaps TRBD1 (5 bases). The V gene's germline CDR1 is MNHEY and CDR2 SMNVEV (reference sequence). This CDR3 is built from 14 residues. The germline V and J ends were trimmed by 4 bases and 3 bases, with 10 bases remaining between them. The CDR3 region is CASSSQGSNQPQHF. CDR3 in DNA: TGTGCCAGCAGTTCTCAGGGCTCCAATCAGCCCCAGCATTTT.

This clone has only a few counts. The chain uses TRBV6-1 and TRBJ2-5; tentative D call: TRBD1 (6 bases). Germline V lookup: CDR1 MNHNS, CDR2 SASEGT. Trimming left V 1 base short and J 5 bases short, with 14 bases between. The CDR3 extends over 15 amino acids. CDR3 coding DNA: TGTGCCAGCAGTGAAGGCGAGGGGGAATGGGAGACCCAGTACTTC. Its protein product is CASSEGEGEWETQYF.

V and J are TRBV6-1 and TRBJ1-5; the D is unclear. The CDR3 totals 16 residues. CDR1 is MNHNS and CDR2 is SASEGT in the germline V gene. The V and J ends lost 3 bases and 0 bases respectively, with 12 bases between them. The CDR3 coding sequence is TGTGCCAGCAGTGAGGGAGGAAGATATAGCAATCAGCCCCAGCATTTT. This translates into CASSEGGRYSNQPQHF.

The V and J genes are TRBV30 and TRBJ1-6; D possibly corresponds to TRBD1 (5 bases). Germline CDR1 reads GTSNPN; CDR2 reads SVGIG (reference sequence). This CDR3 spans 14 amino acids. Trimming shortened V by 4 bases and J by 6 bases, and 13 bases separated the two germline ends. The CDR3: CAWNSGGLNSPLHF. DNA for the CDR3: TGTGCCTGGAATAGTGGGGGACTTAATTCACCCCTCCACTTT.

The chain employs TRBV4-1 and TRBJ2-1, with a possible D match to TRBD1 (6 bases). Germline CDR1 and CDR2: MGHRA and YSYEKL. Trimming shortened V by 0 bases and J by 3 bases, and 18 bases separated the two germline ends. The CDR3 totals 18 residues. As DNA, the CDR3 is TGCGCCAGCAGCCAAGAAAGTGGAAGAGGGGGTGTCTACAATGAGCAGTTCTTC. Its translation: CASSQESGRGGVYNEQFF.

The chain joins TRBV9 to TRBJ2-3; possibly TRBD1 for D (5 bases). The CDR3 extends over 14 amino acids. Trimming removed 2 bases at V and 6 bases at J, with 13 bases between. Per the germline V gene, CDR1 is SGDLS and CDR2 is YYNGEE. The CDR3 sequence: CASSVRQGGDTQYF. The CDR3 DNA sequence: TGTGCCAGCAGCGTTAGGCAGGGCGGCGATACGCAGTATTTT.

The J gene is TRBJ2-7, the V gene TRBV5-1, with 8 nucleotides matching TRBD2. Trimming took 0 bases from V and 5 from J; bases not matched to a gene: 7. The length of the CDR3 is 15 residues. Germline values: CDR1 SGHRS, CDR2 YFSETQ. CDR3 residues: CASSLGSGGANEQYF. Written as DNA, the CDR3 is TGCGCCAGCAGCTTGGGGTCCGGGGGGGCCAACGAGCAGTACTTC.

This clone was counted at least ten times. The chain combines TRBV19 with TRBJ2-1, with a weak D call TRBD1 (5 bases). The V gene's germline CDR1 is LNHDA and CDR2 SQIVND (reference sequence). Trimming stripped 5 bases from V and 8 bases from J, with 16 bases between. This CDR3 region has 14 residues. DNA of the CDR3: TGTGCCAGTAGTGCAGCTCCAGGGATCGATGAGCAGTTCTTC. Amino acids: CASSAAPGIDEQFF.

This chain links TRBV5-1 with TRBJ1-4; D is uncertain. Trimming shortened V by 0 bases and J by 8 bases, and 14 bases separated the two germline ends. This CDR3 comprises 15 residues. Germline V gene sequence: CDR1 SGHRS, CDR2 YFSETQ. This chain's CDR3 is CASSLGSGGGEKLFF. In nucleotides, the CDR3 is TGCGCCAGCAGCTTGGGTTCGGGCGGCGGGGAAAAACTGTTTTTT.

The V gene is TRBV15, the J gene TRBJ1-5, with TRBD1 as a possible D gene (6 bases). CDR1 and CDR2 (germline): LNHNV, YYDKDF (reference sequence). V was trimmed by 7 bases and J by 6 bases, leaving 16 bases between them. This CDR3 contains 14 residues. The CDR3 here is CATTGGGGSQPQHF. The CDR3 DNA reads TGTGCCACCACCGGGGGAGGGGGGAGTCAGCCCCAGCATTTT.